This TCR beta chain appears in the sequencing data of a study of T cells in Graves' hyperthyroidism and ophthalmopathy. TCR beta CDR3 regions were amplified from RNA. The HTBI primer set served for first-round RT-PCR of the TCR CDR3. TCRdb recomputed calls from the multiplex PCR reads with MiXCR, one row per CDR3 protein. The table records 500,000 to 750,000 distinct CDR3 sequences, 14% of them present only once. This clonotype was observed many times. CDR3 length equals 13 residues. Deletions cut 0 bases from V and 5 bases from J, with 10 bases between. Looked up from germline, CDR1 is DFQATT and CDR2 is SNEGSKA (reference sequence).

V gene TRBV20-1 combines with J gene TRBJ2-5; no reliable D call. The origin of this receptor is a woman under 30 with Graves' ophthalmopathy. Sequencing was done on a sample of blood. The CDR3: CSARDPRKETQYF. In DNA, the CDR3 is TGCAGTGCTAGAGATCCCAGGAAGGAGACCCAGTACTTC.